This entry concerns a single T cell receptor beta chain. Its cognate antigen is unknown. This record belongs to a study of cytomegalovirus exposure and HLA in healthy donors. The wider study: Counted in an early data release were roughly 87 million unique TCRs from HLA-typed donors. General study findings and limits: In an earlier analysis, in roughly 600 donors, most V segments appeared productive either ~87% or ~30% of the time. A later analysis revealed that TCR association rates differed between HLA loci, peaking at DRB1 and bottoming out at HLA-C.

The CDR3 has 14 residues. Germline loops: CDR1 MDHEN, CDR2 SYDVKM. The ends lost 5 bases at V and 6 bases at J; junction bases unmatched: 9. Researchers ran the PCR with 60 Vbeta and 13 Jbeta primers. Only in-frame clones appear in the TCRdb table, and some are missing; sequencing was by immunoSEQ multiplex PCR. The sample lists some 90,000 clones; about four fifths were seen once. Regarding donors, all were healthy bone marrow donors. This clonotype was obtained from a man aged 45-65 years in good health and CMV-seronegative. The sample consisted of PBMCs. The rearrangement joins TRBV28 to TRBJ2-7; TRBD1 aligns across 8 bases. DNA of the CDR3: TGTGCCAGCAGTCGGACAGGGTTAGAAAGCGAGCAGTACTTC. It specifies CASSRTGLESEQYF.